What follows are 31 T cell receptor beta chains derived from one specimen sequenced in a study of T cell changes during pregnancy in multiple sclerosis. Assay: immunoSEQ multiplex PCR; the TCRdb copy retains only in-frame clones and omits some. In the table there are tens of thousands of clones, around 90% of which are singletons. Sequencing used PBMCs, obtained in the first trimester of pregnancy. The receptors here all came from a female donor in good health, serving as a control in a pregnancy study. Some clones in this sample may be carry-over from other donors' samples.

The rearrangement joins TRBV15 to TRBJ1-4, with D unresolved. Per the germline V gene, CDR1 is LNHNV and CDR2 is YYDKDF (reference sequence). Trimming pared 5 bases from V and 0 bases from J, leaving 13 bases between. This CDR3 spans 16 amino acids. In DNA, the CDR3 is TGTGCCACCAGCGAACGTACAGTTTCAACTAATGAAAAACTGTTTTTT. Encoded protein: CATSERTVSTNEKLFF.

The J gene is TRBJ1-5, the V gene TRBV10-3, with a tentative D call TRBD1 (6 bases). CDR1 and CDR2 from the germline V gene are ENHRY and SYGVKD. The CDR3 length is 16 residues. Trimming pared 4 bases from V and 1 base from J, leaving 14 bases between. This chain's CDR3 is CAISAVNRESNQPQHF. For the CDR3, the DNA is TGTGCCATCAGTGCCGTTAACAGGGAAAGCAATCAGCCCCAGCATTTT.

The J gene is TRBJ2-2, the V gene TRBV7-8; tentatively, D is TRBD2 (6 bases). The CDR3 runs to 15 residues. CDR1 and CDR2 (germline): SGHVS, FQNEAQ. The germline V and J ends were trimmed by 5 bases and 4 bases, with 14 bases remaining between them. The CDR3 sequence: CASSKGTGLTGELFF. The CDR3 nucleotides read TGTGCCAGCAGCAAGGGGACTGGACTCACCGGGGAGCTGTTTTTT. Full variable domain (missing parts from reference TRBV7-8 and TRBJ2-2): GAGVSQSPRYKVAKRGQDVALRCDPISGHVSLFWYQQALGQGPEFLTYFQNEAQLDKSGLPSDRFFAERPEGSVSTLKIQRTQQEDSAVYLCASSKGTGLTGELFFGEGSRLTVL.

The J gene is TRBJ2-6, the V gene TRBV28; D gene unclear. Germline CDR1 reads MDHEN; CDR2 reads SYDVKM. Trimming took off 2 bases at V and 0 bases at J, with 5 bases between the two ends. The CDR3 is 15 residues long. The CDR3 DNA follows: TGTGCCAGCAGTTTACTCCGCTCTGGGGCCAACGTCCTGACTTTC. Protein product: CASSLLRSGANVLTF. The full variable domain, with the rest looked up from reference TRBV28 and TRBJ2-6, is DVKVTQSSRYLVKRTGEKVFLECVQDMDHENMFWYRQDPGLGLRLIYFSYDVKMKEKGDIPEGYSVSREKKERFSLILESASTNQTSMYLCASSLLRSGANVLTFGAGSRLTVL.

CDR3 coding DNA: TGTGCCAGCAGCTCAGGGCGGATTTCATCATCAGATACGCAGTATTTT. Translated: CASSSGRISSSDTQYF. The chain has TRBV5-6 and TRBJ2-3, with D tentatively TRBD1 (5 bases). V lost 3 bases to trimming and J lost 4 bases, with 18 bases between them. The CDR3 length is 16 residues. Germline lookup yields CDR1 SGHDT and CDR2 YYEEEE.

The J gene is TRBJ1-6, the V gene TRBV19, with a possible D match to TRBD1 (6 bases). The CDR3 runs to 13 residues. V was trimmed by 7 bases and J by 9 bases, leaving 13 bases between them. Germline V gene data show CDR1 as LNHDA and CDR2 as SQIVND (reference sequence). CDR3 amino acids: CASTPGHRSPLHF. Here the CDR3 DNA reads TGTGCCAGTACCCCGGGACACCGTTCACCCCTCCACTTT.

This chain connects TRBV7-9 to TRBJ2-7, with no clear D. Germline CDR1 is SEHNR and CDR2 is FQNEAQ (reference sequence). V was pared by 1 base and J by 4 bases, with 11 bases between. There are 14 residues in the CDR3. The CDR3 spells CASSLGEAEYEQYF. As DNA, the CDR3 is TGTGCCAGCAGCTTAGGAGAAGCCGAGTACGAGCAGTACTTC.

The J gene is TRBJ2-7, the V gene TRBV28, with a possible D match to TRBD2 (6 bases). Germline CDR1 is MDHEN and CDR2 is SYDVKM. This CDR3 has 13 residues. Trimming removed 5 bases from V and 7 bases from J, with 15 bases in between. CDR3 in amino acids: CASSAYLGGEQYF. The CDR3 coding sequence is TGTGCCAGCAGTGCCTACCTCGGGGGTGAGCAGTACTTC. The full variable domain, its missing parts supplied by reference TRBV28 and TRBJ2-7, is DVKVTQSSRYLVKRTGEKVFLECVQDMDHENMFWYRQDPGLGLRLIYFSYDVKMKEKGDIPEGYSVSREKKERFSLILESASTNQTSMYLCASSAYLGGEQYFGPGTRLTVT.

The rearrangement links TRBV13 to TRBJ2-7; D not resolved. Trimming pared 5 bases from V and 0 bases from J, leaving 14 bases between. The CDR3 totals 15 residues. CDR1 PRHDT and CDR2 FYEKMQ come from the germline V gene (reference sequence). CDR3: CASSPRPESSYEQYF. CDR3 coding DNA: TGTGCCAGCAGCCCTCGCCCCGAGAGCTCCTACGAGCAGTACTTC.

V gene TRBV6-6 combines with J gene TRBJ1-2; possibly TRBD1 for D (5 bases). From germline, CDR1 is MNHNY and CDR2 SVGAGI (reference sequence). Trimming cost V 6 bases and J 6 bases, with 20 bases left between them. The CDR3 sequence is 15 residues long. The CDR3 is CASSSPLSGDNGYTF. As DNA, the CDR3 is TGTGCCAGCAGCTCCCCTTTATCGGGGGATAATGGCTACACCTTC.

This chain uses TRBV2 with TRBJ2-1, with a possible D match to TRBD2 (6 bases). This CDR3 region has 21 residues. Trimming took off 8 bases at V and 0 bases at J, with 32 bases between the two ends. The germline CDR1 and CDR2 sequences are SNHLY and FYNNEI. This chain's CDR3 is CASRKPLPLDWRASSYNEQFF. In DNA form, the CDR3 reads TGTGCCAGCCGCAAACCCCTCCCCTTGGACTGGAGGGCCAGCTCCTACAATGAGCAGTTCTTC.

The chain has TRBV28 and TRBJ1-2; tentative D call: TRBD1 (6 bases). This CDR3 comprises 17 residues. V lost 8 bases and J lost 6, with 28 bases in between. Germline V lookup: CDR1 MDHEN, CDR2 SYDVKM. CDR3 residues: CASGPPGFRGANNGYTF. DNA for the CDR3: TGTGCCAGCGGACCTCCTGGGTTTCGGGGGGCGAATAATGGCTACACCTTC.

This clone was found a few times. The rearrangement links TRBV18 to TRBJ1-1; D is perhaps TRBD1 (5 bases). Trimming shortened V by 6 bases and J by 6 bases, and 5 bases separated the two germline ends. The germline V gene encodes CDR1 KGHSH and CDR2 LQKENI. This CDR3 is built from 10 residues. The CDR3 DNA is TGTGCCAGCTCGGGGCCTGAAGCTTTCTTT. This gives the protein CASSGPEAFF.

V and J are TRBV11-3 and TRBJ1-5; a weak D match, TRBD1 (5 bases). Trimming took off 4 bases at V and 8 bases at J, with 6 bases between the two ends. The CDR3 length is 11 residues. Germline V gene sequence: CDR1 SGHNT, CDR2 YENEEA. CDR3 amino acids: CASSWGEPQHF. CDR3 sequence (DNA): TGTGCCAGCAGCTGGGGGGAGCCCCAGCATTTT.

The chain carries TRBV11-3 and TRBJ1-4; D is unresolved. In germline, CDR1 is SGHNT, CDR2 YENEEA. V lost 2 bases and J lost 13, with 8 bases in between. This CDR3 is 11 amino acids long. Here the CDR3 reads CASSLRRVLFF. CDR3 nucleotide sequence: TGTGCCAGCAGCTTAAGGAGGGTACTGTTTTTT.

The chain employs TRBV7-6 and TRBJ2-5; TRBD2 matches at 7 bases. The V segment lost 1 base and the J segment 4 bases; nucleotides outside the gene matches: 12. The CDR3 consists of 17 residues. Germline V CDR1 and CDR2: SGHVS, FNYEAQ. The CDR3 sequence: CASSLGGVSGGLETQYF. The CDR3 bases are TGTGCCAGCAGCTTAGGAGGGGTGTCGGGGGGTTTAGAGACCCAGTACTTC. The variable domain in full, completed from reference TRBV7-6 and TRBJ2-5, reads GAGVSQSPRYKVTKRGQDVALRCDPISGHVSLYWYRQALGQGPEFLTYFNYEAQQDKSGLPNDRFSAERPEGSISTLTIQRTEQRDSAMYRCASSLGGVSGGLETQYFGPGTRLLVL.

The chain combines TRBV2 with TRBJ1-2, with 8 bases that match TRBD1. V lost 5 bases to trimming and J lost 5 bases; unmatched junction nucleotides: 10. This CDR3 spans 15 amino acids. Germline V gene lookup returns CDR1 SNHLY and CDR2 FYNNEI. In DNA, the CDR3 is TGTGCCAGCAGTCAAACTCCGGGACAGGAGTATGGCTACACCTTC. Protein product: CASSQTPGQEYGYTF.

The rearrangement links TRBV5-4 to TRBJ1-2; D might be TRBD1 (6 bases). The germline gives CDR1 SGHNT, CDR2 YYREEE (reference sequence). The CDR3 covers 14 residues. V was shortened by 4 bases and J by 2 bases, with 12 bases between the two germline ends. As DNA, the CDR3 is TGTGCCAGCAGCGCAGGACAGACGAACTATGGCTACACCTTC. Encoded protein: CASSAGQTNYGYTF.

The DNA of the CDR3 is TGTGCCAGCAGCTTAGCAGGACGGCCGGGGACAGGGGACTATGGCTACACCTTC. It translates to CASSLAGRPGTGDYGYTF. The chain joins TRBV13 to TRBJ1-2; 10 bases are a match to TRBD1. J was trimmed by 3 bases and V by 1 base; bases with no gene match: 11. The CDR3 runs 18 residues. Per germline, CDR1 PRHDT and CDR2 FYEKMQ (reference sequence).

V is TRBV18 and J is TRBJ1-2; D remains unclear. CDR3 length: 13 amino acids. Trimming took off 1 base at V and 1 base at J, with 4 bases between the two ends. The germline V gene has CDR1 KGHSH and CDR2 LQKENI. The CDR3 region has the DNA TGTGCCAGCTCACCACTTAATAACTATGGCTACACCTTC. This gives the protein CASSPLNNYGYTF.

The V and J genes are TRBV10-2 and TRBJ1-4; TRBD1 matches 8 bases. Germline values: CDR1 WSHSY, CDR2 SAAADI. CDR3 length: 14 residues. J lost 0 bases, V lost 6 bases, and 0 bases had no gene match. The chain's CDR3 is CASRTGATNEKLFF. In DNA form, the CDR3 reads TGCGCCAGCAGGACAGGGGCAACTAATGAAAAACTGTTTTTT.

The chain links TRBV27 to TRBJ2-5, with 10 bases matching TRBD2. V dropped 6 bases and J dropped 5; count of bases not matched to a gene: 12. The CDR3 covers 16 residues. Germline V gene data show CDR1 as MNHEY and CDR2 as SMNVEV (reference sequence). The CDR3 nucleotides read TGTGCCAGCAGGTCGGGACTAGCGATGGCCAAGGAGACCCAGTACTTC. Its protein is CASRSGLAMAKETQYF.

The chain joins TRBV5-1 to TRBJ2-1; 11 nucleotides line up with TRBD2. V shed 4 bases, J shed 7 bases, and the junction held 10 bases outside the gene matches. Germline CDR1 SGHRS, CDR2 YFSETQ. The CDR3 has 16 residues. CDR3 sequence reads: CASSLLTSGAINEQFF. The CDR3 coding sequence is TGCGCCAGCAGCCTACTGACTAGCGGGGCGATTAATGAGCAGTTCTTC.

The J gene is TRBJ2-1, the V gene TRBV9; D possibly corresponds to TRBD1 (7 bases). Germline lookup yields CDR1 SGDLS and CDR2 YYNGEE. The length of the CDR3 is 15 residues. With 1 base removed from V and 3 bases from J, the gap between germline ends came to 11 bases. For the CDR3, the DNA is TGTGCCAGCAGCGTAAGGGGGGACAGCTACAATGAGCAGTTCTTC. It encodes CASSVRGDSYNEQFF. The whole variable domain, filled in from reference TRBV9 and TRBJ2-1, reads DSGVTQTPKHLITATGQRVTLRCSPRSGDLSVYWYQQSLDQGLQFLIQYYNGEERAKGNILERFSAQQFPDLHSELNLSSLELGDSALYFCASSVRGDSYNEQFFGPGTRLTVL.

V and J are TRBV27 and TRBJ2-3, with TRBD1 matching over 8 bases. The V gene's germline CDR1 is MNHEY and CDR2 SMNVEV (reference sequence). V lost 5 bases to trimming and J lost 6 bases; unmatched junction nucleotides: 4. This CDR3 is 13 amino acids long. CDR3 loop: CASSTQGGDTQYF. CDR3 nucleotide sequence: TGTGCCAGCAGTACACAGGGGGGTGATACGCAGTATTTT.

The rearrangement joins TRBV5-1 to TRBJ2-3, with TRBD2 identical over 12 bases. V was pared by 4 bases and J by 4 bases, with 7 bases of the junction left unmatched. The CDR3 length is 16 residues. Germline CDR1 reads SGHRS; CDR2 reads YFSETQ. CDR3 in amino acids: CASSPRLAGESDTQYF. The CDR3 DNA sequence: TGCGCCAGCAGCCCGAGACTAGCGGGGGAATCAGATACGCAGTATTTT.

Here the CDR3 reads CASSYSYRESTGELFF. DNA for the CDR3: TGTGCCAGCAGTTACTCGTACAGGGAGAGCACCGGGGAGCTGTTTTTT. The chain carries TRBV6-6 and TRBJ2-2; D might be TRBD1 (6 bases). The CDR3 runs 16 residues. Trimming left V 0 bases short and J 4 bases short, with 12 bases between. CDR1 MNHNY and CDR2 SVGAGI come from the germline V gene (reference sequence).

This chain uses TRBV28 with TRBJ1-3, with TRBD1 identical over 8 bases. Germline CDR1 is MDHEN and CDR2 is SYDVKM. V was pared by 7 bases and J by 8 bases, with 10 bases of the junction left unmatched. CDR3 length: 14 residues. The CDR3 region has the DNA TGTGCCAGCAACCCCCCAGGGGGCGAGGACACCATATATTTT. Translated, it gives CASNPPGGEDTIYF. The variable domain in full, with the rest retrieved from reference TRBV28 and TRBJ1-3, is DVKVTQSSRYLVKRTGEKVFLECVQDMDHENMFWYRQDPGLGLRLIYFSYDVKMKEKGDIPEGYSVSREKKERFSLILESASTNQTSMYLCASNPPGGEDTIYFGEGSWLTVV.

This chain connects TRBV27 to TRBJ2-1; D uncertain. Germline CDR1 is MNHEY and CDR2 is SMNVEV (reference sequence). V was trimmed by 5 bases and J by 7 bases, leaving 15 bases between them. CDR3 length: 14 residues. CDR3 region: CASSVVAAANEQFF. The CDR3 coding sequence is TGTGCCAGCAGTGTTGTGGCGGCAGCAAATGAGCAGTTCTTC.

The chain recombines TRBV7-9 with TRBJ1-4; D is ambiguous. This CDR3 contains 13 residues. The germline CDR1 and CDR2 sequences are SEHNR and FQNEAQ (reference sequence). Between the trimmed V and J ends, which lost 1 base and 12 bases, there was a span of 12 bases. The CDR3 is CASSLDGYGELFF. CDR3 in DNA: TGTGCCAGCAGCTTAGATGGGTACGGGGAACTGTTTTTT.

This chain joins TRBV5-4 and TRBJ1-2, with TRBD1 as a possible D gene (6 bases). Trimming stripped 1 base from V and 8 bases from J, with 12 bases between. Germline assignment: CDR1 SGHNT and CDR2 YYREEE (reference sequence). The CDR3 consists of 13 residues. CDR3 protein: CASSLNRAYGYTF. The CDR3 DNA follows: TGTGCCAGCAGCTTGAACAGGGCCTACGGCTACACCTTC.